Each of the 10 T cell receptor beta chains below was sequenced from the same sample in a study of immune cell composition in non-small cell lung cancer. Data came from immunoSEQ multiplex PCR; TCRdb stores just in-frame clones and leaves some out. The sample lists over a thousand clones; about four fifths were seen once. The sample was lung tumor tissue. These receptor sequences come from a human donor with non-small cell lung cancer.

The DNA for the CDR3 is TGTGCCAGCAGTGGACAGCTCGGCACTGAAGCTTTCTTT. It yields the protein CASSGQLGTEAFF. The genes are TRBV6-4 and TRBJ1-1, with a tentative D call TRBD1 (5 bases). CDR1 and CDR2 (germline): MRHNA, SNTAGT. The V end was cut by 4 bases, the J end by 4 bases, with 10 bases between. The CDR3 runs 13 residues.

This clone was seen a few times. V is TRBV28 and J is TRBJ2-5; D gene uncertain. Germline CDR1 MDHEN, CDR2 SYDVKM. The V and J ends lost 6 bases and 7 bases respectively, with 15 bases between them. This CDR3 region has 13 residues. Written as DNA, the CDR3 is TGTGCCAGCAGAGGCCCGGGTTTGGGGACCCAGTACTTC. Translation gives CASRGPGLGTQYF. The full variable domain, with the rest looked up from reference TRBV28 and TRBJ2-5, is DVKVTQSSRYLVKRTGEKVFLECVQDMDHENMFWYRQDPGLGLRLIYFSYDVKMKEKGDIPEGYSVSREKKERFSLILESASTNQTSMYLCASRGPGLGTQYFGPGTRLLVL.

In regard to this clone: A junction end diverges from the germline sequence, so it may reflect a read error. CDR3 DNA: TGTGCCATCAGTGAAGGTAGCGGGGCCGCCTACGAGCAGTACTTC. Encoded protein: CAISEGSGAAYEQYF. The chain links TRBV6-1 to TRBJ2-7, with 8 positions matching TRBD2. Per germline, CDR1 MNHNS and CDR2 SASEGT. The CDR3 totals 15 residues.

This chain uses TRBV5-4 with TRBJ2-1, with 8 bases that match TRBD2. CDR1 is SGHNT and CDR2 is YYREEE in the germline V gene (reference sequence). This CDR3 region has 15 residues. With V trimmed by 2 bases and J by 3 bases, 4 bases remained unmatched. CDR3 DNA sequence: TGTGCCAGCAGCTTTAGGAGCGGGGGCTACAATGAGCAGTTCTTC. Translated, it gives CASSFRSGGYNEQFF. Full variable domain (rest looked up from reference TRBV5-4 and TRBJ2-1): ETGVTQSPTHLIKTRGQQVTLRCSSQSGHNTVSWYQQALGQGPQFIFQYYREEENGRGNFPPRFSGLQFPNYSSELNVNALELDDSALYLCASSFRSGGYNEQFFGPGTRLTVL.

V gene TRBV28 combines with J gene TRBJ1-1; a weak D match, TRBD1 (6 bases). Germline V gives CDR1 MDHEN, CDR2 SYDVKM. The CDR3 is made up of 15 amino acids. Trimming shortened V by 8 bases and J by 0 bases, and 16 bases separated the two germline ends. In DNA form, the CDR3 reads TGTGCCAGCTTCGAAGCAGGGGCCTTGAACACTGAAGCTTTCTTT. This translates into CASFEAGALNTEAFF.

The chain recombines TRBV7-2 with TRBJ1-4; 9 positions match TRBD1. The V and J ends lost 5 bases and 0 bases, in that order; junction bases with no gene match: 1. Germline V gene data show CDR1 as SGHTA and CDR2 as FQGNSA. The CDR3 extends over 15 amino acids. This CDR3 is CASSRTGATNEKLFF. CDR3 sequence (DNA): TGTGCCAGCAGCCGGACAGGGGCAACTAATGAAAAACTGTTTTTT.

The gene calls are TRBV29-1 and TRBJ1-1; D remains unclear. Per germline, CDR1 SQVTM and CDR2 ANQGSEA. There are 13 residues in the CDR3. The germline V and J ends were trimmed by 3 bases and 5 bases, with 13 bases remaining between them. The DNA of the CDR3 is TGCAGCGTTGACTACGGTCGAACGACTGAAGCTTTCTTT. This codes for CSVDYGRTTEAFF. Together with reference TRBV29-1 and TRBJ1-1, the CDR3 gives the full variable domain: SAVISQKPSRDICQRGTSLTIQCQVDSQVTMMFWYRQQPGQSLTLIATANQGSEATYESGFVIDKFPISRPNLTFSTLTVSNMSPEDSSIYLCSVDYGRTTEAFFGQGTRLTVV.

V is TRBV7-3 and J is TRBJ2-3; 9 nucleotides agree with TRBD1. Germline-derived CDR1 and CDR2 are SGHTA and FQGTGA. The CDR3 has 16 amino acids. V lost 5 bases and J lost 7; bases outside the gene matches: 13. The CDR3, as DNA: TGTGCCAGCAGCGGCTCGCAGGGACAGGGTCTCCATACGCAGTATTTT. Its translation is CASSGSQGQGLHTQYF.

The V gene is TRBV6-5, the J gene TRBJ2-6; 9 bases align to TRBD2. The CDR3 loop spans 16 amino acids. Germline loops: CDR1 MNHEY, CDR2 SVGAGI. V lost 2 bases, J lost 7 bases, and 6 bases stayed unmatched. The CDR3 nucleotides read TGTGCCAGCAGTTACGCGGGGGGGGGAACAGCCAACGTCCTGACTTTC. Protein product: CASSYAGGGTANVLTF.

V is TRBV30 and J is TRBJ2-7; weak D call: TRBD1 (6 bases). CDR3 length: 13 residues. V was cut by 3 bases and J by 1 base, with 10 bases left in between. Per the germline V gene, CDR1 is GTSNPN and CDR2 is SVGIG (reference sequence). CDR3 amino acids: CAWRARGSYEQYF. The CDR3 DNA sequence: TGTGCCTGGAGGGCCAGGGGATCCTACGAGCAGTACTTC.